A single sample is the source of the 13 T cell receptor beta chains below, sequenced in a study of cytomegalovirus exposure and HLA in healthy donors. It was with 60 Vbeta and 13 Jbeta primers that the PCR ran. The method was immunoSEQ multiplex PCR; TCRdb's version includes in-frame clones alone and lacks a portion of them. In the table there are around 65,000 clones, around 80% of which are singletons. Sequencing was done on a sample of PBMCs. These receptors all come from a woman aged 30 to 39 in good health and CMV-seropositive.

This clone has just a few counts. The J gene is TRBJ1-1, the V gene TRBV4-3; the D is unclear. CDR1 is LGHNA, CDR2 YSLEER, per germline. The CDR3 spans 15 residues. The V end lost 0 bases, the J end lost 0 bases, and 8 bases lay between the germline ends. For the CDR3, the DNA is TGCGCCAGCAGCCAAGATGCCGGGGTGAACACTGAAGCTTTCTTT. Its protein product is CASSQDAGVNTEAFF.

This chain links TRBV15 with TRBJ2-1, with unresolved D. Looked up from germline, CDR1 is LNHNV and CDR2 is YYDKDF (reference sequence). Trimming took 0 bases from V and 0 from J, leaving 6 bases between them. The CDR3 is 15 residues long. As DNA, the CDR3 is TGTGCCACCAGCAGAGATTCGGGCTCCTACAATGAGCAGTTCTTC. Protein: CATSRDSGSYNEQFF.

This sequence joins TRBV9 and TRBJ1-1, with D uncertain. The germline V and J ends were trimmed by 0 bases and 1 base, with 10 bases remaining between them. The CDR3 is made up of 15 amino acids. Germline V gene sequence: CDR1 SGDLS, CDR2 YYNGEE. The CDR3 protein is CASSVGLAANTEAFF. For the CDR3, the DNA is TGTGCCAGCAGCGTAGGTCTGGCGGCGAACACTGAAGCTTTCTTT.

The chain has TRBV9 and TRBJ1-2; weak D call: TRBD1 (5 bases). V shed 4 bases and J shed 4 bases, with 20 bases lying between them. CDR3 length equals 16 residues. The V gene's germline CDR1 is SGDLS and CDR2 YYNGEE. CDR3 in amino acids: CASSLSPLDRGYGYTF. CDR3 sequence (DNA): TGTGCCAGCAGCCTCAGCCCCCTTGATAGGGGCTATGGCTACACCTTC.

This clone was counted only a few times. The chain is built from TRBV28 and TRBJ2-3; a weak D match, TRBD2 (6 bases). V was cut by 4 bases and J by 6 bases, with 14 bases left in between. This CDR3 has 14 residues. The germline gives CDR1 MDHEN, CDR2 SYDVKM. The CDR3 nucleotides are TGTGCCAGCAGTTCCCCCTCTAGCGCCGATACGCAGTATTTT. It codes for CASSSPSSADTQYF.

The V call is TRBV5-4, the J call TRBJ2-5; TRBD1 aligns across 7 bases. The length of the CDR3 is 14 residues. J gave up 5 bases and V 4 bases, and 8 bases lay outside the gene matches. The germline V gene encodes CDR1 SGHNT and CDR2 YYREEE (reference sequence). This CDR3 is CASSPPGQMETQYF. The CDR3 nucleotides read TGTGCCAGCAGCCCCCCGGGACAGATGGAGACCCAGTACTTC.

The genes are TRBV25-1 and TRBJ1-1; perhaps TRBD1 as D (6 bases). The CDR3 loop spans 12 amino acids. The germline gives CDR1 MGHDK, CDR2 SYGVNS. The ends were cut back, 2 bases at V and 9 bases at J, with 10 bases in the middle. CDR3: CASSEGQSQAFF. DNA for the CDR3: TGTGCCAGCAGTGAAGGACAGTCTCAAGCTTTCTTT.

The rearrangement joins TRBV19 to TRBJ1-5; D is unclear. The germline CDR1 and CDR2 sequences are LNHDA and SQIVND (reference sequence). V lost 3 bases and J lost 4, with 13 bases in between. The CDR3 spans 15 residues. This CDR3 reads CASSILGNWNQPQHF. CDR3 DNA sequence: TGTGCCAGTAGTATTCTAGGTAATTGGAATCAGCCCCAGCATTTT.

The rearrangement uses TRBV11-1 and TRBJ2-5; weak D call: TRBD1 (5 bases). The J call may be mistaken, given a closer DNA end match to TRBJ2-7. This CDR3 has 14 residues. Germline assignment: CDR1 SGHAT and CDR2 FQDESV (reference sequence). The DNA for the CDR3 is TGTGCCAGCAGCTTAAAAGCCCTCCAGGGCGAGCAGTACTTC. This encodes CASSLKALQGEQYF.

The chain combines TRBV18 with TRBJ2-5, with D perhaps matching TRBD2 (7 bases). Germline V CDR1 and CDR2: KGHSH, LQKENI. Deletions cut 2 bases from V and 7 bases from J, with 17 bases between. The CDR3 loop spans 15 amino acids. CDR3 loop: CASSPGGALLRTQYF. The CDR3, as DNA: TGTGCCAGCTCACCAGGGGGGGCCCTTTTGAGGACCCAGTACTTC.

V gene TRBV5-6 combines with J gene TRBJ2-1, with 11 bases fitting TRBD2. Germline V CDR1 and CDR2: SGHDT, YYEEEE. J lost 8 bases, V lost 1 base, and 11 bases had no gene match. The CDR3 contains 17 residues. The CDR3 loop is CASSLMVAGGTGDEQFF. CDR3 in DNA: TGTGCCAGCAGCTTGATGGTAGCGGGAGGGACGGGCGATGAGCAGTTCTTC. The variable domain in full, with the rest retrieved from reference TRBV5-6 and TRBJ2-1, is DAGVTQSPTHLIKTRGQQVTLRCSPKSGHDTVSWYQQALGQGPQFIFQYYEEEERQRGNFPDRFSGHQFPNYSSELNVNALLLGDSALYLCASSLMVAGGTGDEQFFGPGTRLTVL.

V usage is TRBV9 and J usage is TRBJ2-1; TRBD2 matches at 8 bases. J gave up 5 bases and V 4 bases, and 5 bases lay outside the gene matches. Germline-derived CDR1 and CDR2 are SGDLS and YYNGEE. The CDR3 extends over 14 amino acids. The DNA of the CDR3 is TGTGCCAGCAGCCCCGGGACTAGAGACAATGAGCAGTTCTTC. As protein: CASSPGTRDNEQFF.

This clone was seen only once. The chain has TRBV7-8 and TRBJ1-2, with D possibly matching TRBD1 (6 bases). Trimming stripped 4 bases from V and 8 bases from J, with 23 bases between. The CDR3 runs to 16 residues. The V gene's germline CDR1 is SGHVS and CDR2 FQNEAQ. The CDR3 DNA sequence: TGTGCCAGCAGCTCGCTACGCGGGGGGGGCGTGGGAGGCTACACCTTC. Amino acid sequence: CASSSLRGGGVGGYTF.